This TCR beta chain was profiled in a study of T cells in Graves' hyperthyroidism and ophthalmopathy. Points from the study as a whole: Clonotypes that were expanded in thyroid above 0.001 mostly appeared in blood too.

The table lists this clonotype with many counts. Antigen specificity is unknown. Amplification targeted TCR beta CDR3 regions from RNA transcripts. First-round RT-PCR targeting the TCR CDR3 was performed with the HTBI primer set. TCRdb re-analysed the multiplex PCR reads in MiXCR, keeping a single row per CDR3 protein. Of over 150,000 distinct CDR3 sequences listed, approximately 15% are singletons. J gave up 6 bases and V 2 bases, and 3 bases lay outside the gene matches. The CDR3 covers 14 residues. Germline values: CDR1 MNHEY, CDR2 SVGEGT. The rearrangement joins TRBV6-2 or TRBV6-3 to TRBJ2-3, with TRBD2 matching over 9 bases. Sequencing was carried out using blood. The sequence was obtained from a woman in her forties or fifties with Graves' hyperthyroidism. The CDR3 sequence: CASSYGGGADTQYF. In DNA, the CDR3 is TGTGCCAGCAGTTACGGCGGGGGGGCCGATACGCAGTATTTT.